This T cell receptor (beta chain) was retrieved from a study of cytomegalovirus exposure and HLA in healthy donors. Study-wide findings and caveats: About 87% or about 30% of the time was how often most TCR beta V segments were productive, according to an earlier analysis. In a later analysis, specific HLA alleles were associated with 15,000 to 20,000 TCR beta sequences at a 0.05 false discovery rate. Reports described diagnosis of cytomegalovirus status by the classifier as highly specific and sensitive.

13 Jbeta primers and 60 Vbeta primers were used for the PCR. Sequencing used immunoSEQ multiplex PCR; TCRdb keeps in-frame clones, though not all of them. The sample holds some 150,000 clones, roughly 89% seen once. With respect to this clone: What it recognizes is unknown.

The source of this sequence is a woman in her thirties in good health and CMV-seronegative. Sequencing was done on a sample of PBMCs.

This chain's CDR3 is CASSATRDRANSPLHF. The CDR3 bases are TGTGCCAGCTCCGCCACGAGGGACAGGGCTAATTCACCCCTCCACTTT. The chain recombines TRBV18 with TRBJ1-6; TRBD1 matches at 9 bases. The CDR3 sequence is 16 residues long. Trimming at V came to 6 bases and at J to 6 bases, leaving 9 bases not matched to a gene. The V gene's germline CDR1 is KGHSH and CDR2 LQKENI.